Below are 7 T cell receptor beta chains sequenced from a single sample in a study of T-cell reconstitution after alpha-beta-depleted transplantation in children. For TCRbeta, the library was prepared with unique molecular identifiers. In TCRdb, the PCR reads were re-called with MiXCR into one record per CDR3 protein. In the table there are 500,000 to 750,000 distinct CDR3 sequences, 27% of which are singletons. The source material was PBMCs, sampled before TCRalphabeta/CD19-depleted stem cell transplant. The receptor source for this set is a boy in the first two years of life with Wiskott-Aldrich syndrome, due to receive a stem cell transplant.

This clonotype was recorded a few times. The chain has TRBV5-5 and TRBJ2-1; a possible D gene is TRBD2 (6 bases). V lost 5 bases and J 8 bases, leaving 20 bases between the germline ends. Germline CDR1 reads SGHKS; CDR2 reads YYEKEE (reference sequence). The CDR3 has 15 residues. The CDR3 is CASRPGTAGFYEQFF. CDR3 DNA sequence: TGTGCCAGCAGACCCGGGACCGCGGGGTTCTATGAGCAGTTCTTC.

As concerns this clonotype: One end of the junction is discordant with germline, which a read error may explain. The genes are TRBV10-2 and TRBJ2-7; TRBD2 aligns across 9 bases. Germline-derived CDR1 and CDR2 are WSHSY and SAAADI. The CDR3 spans 15 residues. CDR3 loop: CASSVNGLATYEQYF. The CDR3, as DNA: TGCGCCAGCAGTGTAAATGGACTAGCGACCTATGAGCAGTACTTC.

This clonotype has only a few counts. In nucleotides, the CDR3 is TGTGCCACCGCTTTAAATGTGGCCTATGGCTACACCTTC. It yields the protein CATALNVAYGYTF. The V call is TRBV12-3 or TRBV12-4, the J call TRBJ1-2; no definite D call. The V gene lost 10 bases and the J gene lost 4 bases, with 16 bases spanning the gap. There are 13 residues in the CDR3.

The gene calls are TRBV20-1 and TRBJ2-5; no firm D call. The CDR3 extends over 11 amino acids. Germline V lookup: CDR1 DFQATT, CDR2 SNEGSKA (reference sequence). Trimming took off 6 bases at V and 5 bases at J, with 10 bases between the two ends. The chain's CDR3 is CSAHRRETQYF. The CDR3 coding sequence is TGCAGTGCCCACCGTCGGGAGACCCAGTACTTC.

The rearrangement joins TRBV7-9 to TRBJ1-6; D unresolved. The ends were cut back, 1 base at V and 8 bases at J, with 3 bases in the middle. The germline gives CDR1 SEHNR, CDR2 FQNEAQ (reference sequence). This CDR3 region has 12 residues. The CDR3 here is CASSLGYSPLHF. The CDR3 nucleotides read TGTGCCAGCAGCTTAGGGTATTCACCCCTCCACTTT.

This chain uses TRBV3-1 with TRBJ1-2; the D gene is possibly TRBD1 (6 bases). Germline V gene sequence: CDR1 LGHDT, CDR2 YNNKEL (reference sequence). V was shortened by 1 base and J by 5 bases, with 11 bases between the two germline ends. CDR3 length: 14 residues. The CDR3 DNA reads TGTGCCAGCAGCCAAGGCAGGGGTTTTTATGGCTACACCTTC. Protein product: CASSQGRGFYGYTF.

This sequence joins TRBV19 and TRBJ2-1, with 7 positions matching TRBD2. The V gene's germline CDR1 is LNHDA and CDR2 SQIVND (reference sequence). The CDR3 sequence is 15 residues long. The ends lost 0 bases at V and 10 bases at J; junction bases unmatched: 9. The CDR3 region is CASSIDASGLREQFF. CDR3 nucleotides: TGTGCCAGTAGTATAGATGCTAGCGGCTTGAGGGAGCAGTTCTTC.